The present T cell receptor beta chain was sequenced within a study of Ad26.COV2.S vaccination and SARS-CoV-2 variants. Specified treatment: 15 to 20 received Ad26.COV2.S at low or high dose, single or two shots; about 5 received placebo; per-sample allocation not given. At day 63 after the first vaccine or placebo injection, samples were drawn. An Ad26 vector that expressed Wuhan-strain SARS-CoV-2 spike constituted the vaccine. Germline lookup yields CDR1 LNHDA and CDR2 SQIVND (reference sequence). Trimming took 6 bases from V and 6 from J, leaving 18 bases between them. The CDR3 has 14 residues. TCRdb keeps only in-frame clones here, not all; method: immunoSEQ multiplex PCR. Of some 370,000 clones listed, about 83% were seen once; the top ten hold around 7.3%. This clone appeared a single time. Its target is not known. Study results and limitations: Vaccine recipients had higher spike-specific TCR breadth than placebo recipients. Reportedly, after vaccination the spike-specific CD8+ and CD4+ T cell responses displayed substantial breadth.

Here the sequenced sample was peripheral blood, taken in a trial of Ad26.COV2.S vaccine versus placebo. V is TRBV19 and J is TRBJ2-7; a weak D match, TRBD1 (6 bases). The TCR comes from a person aged 18-65 years who received the Ad26.COV2.S COVID-19 vaccine or a placebo. The CDR3 is CASSIQGHPSEQYF. The CDR3 DNA reads as TGTGCCAGTAGCATACAGGGCCACCCTAGCGAGCAGTACTTC.